In this sample, the clone carrying this T cell receptor beta chain turned up a few times. Antigen: not known. With 6 bases clipped from V and 3 bases from J, the junction kept 17 bases outside the gene matches. The CDR3 sequence is 18 residues long. Per the germline V gene, CDR1 is MDHEN and CDR2 is SYDVKM. The sample comes from a study of T cells in localized non-small cell lung cancer. Study-wide results and limits: Of the top 100 tumor clones, median around 60 were in adjacent lung, 25 to 35 among its top 100. Peak T cell clonality was found in uninvolved adjacent lung, exceeding tumor. Increased T cell density in blood showed an association with longer overall survival.

Libraries were prepared by immunoSEQ multiplex PCR; TCRdb keeps only in-frame clonotypes and omits some of them. The profile shows over a thousand clones, approximately 23% of them singletons. V and J are TRBV28 and TRBJ1-5; 7 nucleotides match TRBD1. This TCR derives from a female donor aged 60 or older with stage II squamous cell lung carcinoma. The sample was lung tumor tissue, taken before any cancer treatment. The CDR3 here is CASRRLLSGTVYNQPQHF. CDR3 sequence (DNA): TGTGCCAGCAGACGCCTCTTGTCCGGGACAGTCTACAATCAGCCCCAGCATTTT.